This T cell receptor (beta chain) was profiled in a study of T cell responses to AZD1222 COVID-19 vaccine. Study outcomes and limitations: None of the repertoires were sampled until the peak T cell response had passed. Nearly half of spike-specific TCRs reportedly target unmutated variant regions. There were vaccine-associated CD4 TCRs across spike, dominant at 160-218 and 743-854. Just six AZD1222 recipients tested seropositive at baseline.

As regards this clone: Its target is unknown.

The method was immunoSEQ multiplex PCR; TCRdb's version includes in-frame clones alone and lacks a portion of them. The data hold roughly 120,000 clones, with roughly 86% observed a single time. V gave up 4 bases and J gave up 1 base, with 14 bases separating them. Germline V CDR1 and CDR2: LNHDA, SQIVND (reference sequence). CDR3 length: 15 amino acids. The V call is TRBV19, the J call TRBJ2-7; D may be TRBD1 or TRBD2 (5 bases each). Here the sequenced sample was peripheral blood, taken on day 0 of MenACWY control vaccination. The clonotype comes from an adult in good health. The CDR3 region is CASSRQGGGSYEQYF. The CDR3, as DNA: TGTGCCAGTAGTAGGCAGGGTGGGGGATCCTACGAGCAGTACTTC.